This TCR beta chain was profiled in a study of blood T cell repertoires in COVID-19. About the research overall: Italy, Spain and the United States were the sources of the convalescent and acute COVID-19 samples. PBMCs, B-cell-depleted T cells, or T cells provided the cDNA or gDNA that made up the material.

Study processing details: Estimates of nucleated cell counts were drawn from the amplification of reference gene primers. TCRdb's copy holds only in-frame clones and misses some; the assay was immunoSEQ multiplex PCR. The DNA was the basis for D and trimming; V, J and clone size are from that table. The sample includes approximately 140,000 clones, roughly 90% of them seen just once. CDR3 length equals 11 residues. The V end lost 6 bases, the J end lost 8 bases, and 10 bases lay between the germline ends. Germline CDR1 and CDR2: MNHEY and SVGEGT. This chain connects TRBV6-2 or TRBV6-3 to TRBJ1-1; D is ambiguous. Sequencing input: peripheral blood. The receptor's source is a man in his 70s with active COVID-19. CDR3 in DNA: TGTGCCAGCAGCTCCGGGAGAGAAGCTTTCTTT. It codes for CASSSGREAFF.